Listed below are T cell receptor beta chains from one sample, sequenced in a study of cytomegalovirus exposure and HLA in healthy donors. Assay used: immunoSEQ multiplex PCR; TCRdb lists only in-frame clones, some missing. Of 150,000 to 200,000 clones in the sample, just over 70% were seen once. The sample comprised PBMCs. All receptors come from a young man in good health and CMV-seropositive. CDR3s include the opening cysteine and the closing phenylalanine or tryptophan. A D gene is named only where the DNA matches it firmly. Rows give clone size only sometimes, using once, few, many, or a class for an expanded clone.

cdr3_aa,cdr3_nt,clone_size,j_call,d_call,v_call
CAWTQDRTTSSSYNSPLHF,TGTGCCTGGACCCAGGACAGGACCACTTCGAGCTCCTATAATTCCCCCCTCCACTTT,NA,TRBJ1-6,TRBD1,TRBV30
CASRADRSFNYGYTF,TGTGCCAGCAGGGCCGACAGGTCCTTTAACTATGGCTACACCTTC,NA,TRBJ1-2,NA,TRBV6-1
CASTKEDRGTDTQYF,TGTGCCAGCACCAAAGAGGACAGGGGCACAGATACGCAGTATTTT,NA,TRBJ2-3,TRBD1,TRBV6-1
CASSPSGETQYF,TGTGCCAGTAGTCCTAGCGGGGAGACCCAGTACTTC,NA,TRBJ2-5,TRBD2,TRBV19
CASCRDSGSPLHF,TGTGCCAGCTGTAGGGACTCTGGGTCACCCCTCCACTTT,NA,TRBJ1-6,NA,TRBV6-5
CATSIPGTGDHGYTF,TGTGCCACCAGCATCCCCGGGACAGGGGACCATGGCTACACCTTC,NA,TRBJ1-2,TRBD1,TRBV15
CASSLDRGNEQFF,TGTGCCAGCAGCTTAGACAGGGGCAATGAGCAGTTCTTC,NA,TRBJ2-1,NA,TRBV11-2
CAWTNYPGSEAFF,TGTGCCTGGACTAATTACCCAGGATCTGAAGCTTTCTTT,NA,TRBJ1-1,NA,TRBV30
CASSLSSSYNEQFF,TGTGCCAGTAGCCTTAGTAGCTCCTACAATGAGCAGTTCTTC,NA,TRBJ2-1,NA,TRBV19
CASSLASGANTGELFF,TGTGCCAGCAGCTTAGCCTCAGGCGCGAACACCGGGGAGCTGTTTTTT,few,TRBJ2-2,NA,TRBV7-8
CASGDSSSGNTIYF,TGTGCTAGTGGGGACAGTTCCTCTGGAAACACCATATATTTT,NA,TRBJ1-3,NA,TRBV12-5
CASSYSIPQGTGGYTF,TGTGCCAGCAGTTACTCGATCCCCCAGGGGACCGGTGGCTACACCTTC,NA,TRBJ1-2,NA,TRBV6-6
CASSLGRGGETQYF,TGCGCCAGCAGCTTGGGAAGGGGTGGAGAGACCCAGTACTTC,NA,TRBJ2-5,NA,TRBV5-1
CATSRDRQGKGSMNTEAFF,TGTGCCACCAGCAGAGATCGGCAGGGGAAGGGGTCCATGAACACTGAAGCTTTCTTT,once,TRBJ1-1,NA,TRBV15
CASSDRSFSTDTQYF,TGTGCCAGCAGTGATCGGTCCTTTAGCACAGATACGCAGTATTTT,few,TRBJ2-3,NA,TRBV6-1
CASSSEGANYGYTF,TGTGCCAGCAGCTCCGAGGGAGCTAACTATGGCTACACCTTC,NA,TRBJ1-2,NA,TRBV11-3
CASSKVYRGRRETQYF,TGTGCCAGCAGCAAAGTCTACAGGGGGCGCAGGGAGACCCAGTACTTC,NA,TRBJ2-5,NA,TRBV21-1
CASAQEDQPQHF,TGTGCCAGCGCACAGGAAGACCAGCCCCAGCATTTT,NA,TRBJ1-5,NA,TRBV7-9
CASRSQGGYYGYTF,TGTGCCAGCAGATCACAGGGCGGCTATTATGGCTACACCTTC,NA,TRBJ1-2,NA,TRBV27
CASRPPRTGISYNEQFF,TGTGCCAGCAGGCCCCCCCGGACAGGGATCTCCTACAATGAGCAGTTCTTC,NA,TRBJ2-1,TRBD1,TRBV2
CASSPTGTMVTEAFF,TGTGCCAGCAGTCCGACCGGGACAATGGTCACTGAAGCTTTCTTT,NA,TRBJ1-1,NA,TRBV27
CAWEPGVRSQMNTEAFF,TGTGCCTGGGAACCAGGGGTGAGGTCCCAAATGAACACTGAAGCTTTCTTT,NA,TRBJ1-1,NA,TRBV30
CASSFGQNTEAFF,TGTGCCAGCAGCTTCGGACAGAACACTGAAGCTTTCTTT,NA,TRBJ1-1,NA,TRBV5-5
CASSLDLAQTDTQYF,TGTGCCAGCAGCTTAGATCTAGCTCAAACAGATACGCAGTATTTT,NA,TRBJ2-3,NA,TRBV7-9
CASSRGLAGNTDTQYF,TGTGCCAGCAGCCGCGGACTAGCGGGGAACACAGATACGCAGTATTTT,once,TRBJ2-3,TRBD2,TRBV7-9
CASTPPASGSFNEQFF,TGTGCCAGCACCCCTCCGGCTAGCGGGAGCTTTAATGAGCAGTTCTTC,NA,TRBJ2-1,TRBD2,TRBV27
CASSGFGQGETEAFF,TGCGCCAGCAGCGGTTTCGGACAGGGGGAGACTGAAGCTTTCTTT,NA,TRBJ1-1,TRBD1,TRBV4-1
CASSDFDRAVNTEAFF,TGTGCCAGCAGCGATTTTGACAGGGCGGTTAACACTGAAGCTTTCTTT,NA,TRBJ1-1,TRBD1,TRBV9
CAWISGLNTEAFF,TGTGCCTGGATTTCGGGGTTGAACACTGAAGCTTTCTTT,NA,TRBJ1-1,NA,TRBV30
CAWSPGTGGYGYTF,TGTGCCTGGAGCCCCGGGACAGGGGGTTATGGCTACACCTTC,NA,TRBJ1-2,TRBD1,TRBV30
CASYKGLAGSLEQFF,TGTGCCAGCTATAAGGGGCTAGCGGGGTCTCTTGAGCAGTTCTTC,NA,TRBJ2-1,TRBD2,TRBV6-1
CASSSGGPVDTQYF,TGTGCCAGCAGCTCGGGAGGGCCGGTAGATACGCAGTATTTT,NA,TRBJ2-3,TRBD2,TRBV7-6
CASSLGHEQFF,TGTGCCAGCAGCTTAGGGCATGAGCAGTTCTTC,NA,TRBJ2-1,NA,TRBV7-2
CASRPTRNEKLFF,TGTGCCAGCAGGCCGACTAGGAATGAAAAACTGTTTTTT,NA,TRBJ1-4,NA,TRBV28
CASSLLLGGRGATEAFF,TGTGCCAGCAGTTTATTATTAGGAGGCAGGGGAGCCACTGAAGCTTTCTTT,NA,TRBJ1-1,NA,TRBV28
CASSLSTPQDTQYF,TGTGCCAGCAGCTTAAGCACCCCCCAGGATACGCAGTATTTT,NA,TRBJ2-3,NA,TRBV7-3
CASSSGGGETQYF,TGTGCCAGCAGCTCCGGGGGAGGTGAGACCCAGTACTTC,NA,TRBJ2-5,NA,TRBV7-9
CASRPTKGIRTDTQYF,TGTGCCAGCAGGCCCACCAAGGGGATACGAACAGATACGCAGTATTTT,NA,TRBJ2-3,NA,TRBV28
CASSLVSGSSYNEQFF,TGTGCCAGCAGCTTAGTGAGCGGGAGCTCCTACAATGAGCAGTTCTTC,NA,TRBJ2-1,TRBD2,TRBV7-9
CASSLGRQGPRSPLHF,TGTGCCAGCAGCTTAGGGAGACAGGGCCCGAGGTCACCCCTCCACTTT,NA,TRBJ1-6,TRBD1,TRBV11-2
CASSSGTANTEAFF,TGTGCCAGTAGTTCAGGGACAGCGAACACTGAAGCTTTCTTT,NA,TRBJ1-1,TRBD1,TRBV19
CASSYPGQSNQPQHF,TGTGCCAGCAGTTACCCCGGACAGAGCAATCAGCCCCAGCATTTT,NA,TRBJ1-5,NA,TRBV6-6
CASMRAGVYNNEQFF,TGTGCCAGCATGCGAGCGGGAGTGTATAACAATGAGCAGTTCTTC,NA,TRBJ2-1,TRBD2,TRBV7-2
CASSTYEGTDTQYF,TGTGCCAGCAGCACCTATGAGGGCACAGATACGCAGTATTTT,few,TRBJ2-3,NA,TRBV7-9
CASSWNPGQQETQYF,TGTGCCAGCAGCTGGAACCCTGGACAGCAAGAGACCCAGTACTTC,NA,TRBJ2-5,NA,TRBV11-2
CASSSNPDTQYF,TGTGCCAGCAGCTCTAACCCAGATACGCAGTATTTT,NA,TRBJ2-3,NA,TRBV2
CASSSPGQGYGYTF,TGTGCCAGCAGTTCCCCGGGACAGGGCTATGGCTACACCTTC,once,TRBJ1-2,TRBD1,TRBV6-6
CASSLEAYGYTF,TGTGCCAGCAGCTTAGAAGCCTATGGCTACACCTTC,NA,TRBJ1-2,NA,TRBV7-9
CASSDRAKGQPQHF,TGTGCCAGCAGCGACAGGGCCAAGGGACAGCCCCAGCATTTT,NA,TRBJ1-5,TRBD1,TRBV6-5
CAWSRTPRGTEAFF,TGTGCCTGGAGCCGTACTCCCCGGGGCACTGAAGCTTTCTTT,NA,TRBJ1-1,NA,TRBV30
CASSLFGVVNTEAFF,TGCGCCAGCAGCTTGTTCGGGGTAGTGAACACTGAAGCTTTCTTT,few,TRBJ1-1,NA,TRBV5-1
CASSLPGENEQFF,TGTGCCAGCAGCTTACCCGGAGAGAATGAGCAGTTCTTC,NA,TRBJ2-1,NA,TRBV7-3
CASSMAVGRGSNQPQHF,TGTGCCAGTAGTATGGCTGTTGGAAGAGGGAGCAATCAGCCCCAGCATTTT,NA,TRBJ1-5,NA,TRBV19
CASSSVGGSYGYTF,TGTGCCAGCAGCTCCGTTGGGGGCAGCTATGGCTACACCTTC,NA,TRBJ1-2,NA,TRBV5-6
CSGALDAQGTQYF,TGCAGCGGCGCCCTGGACGCACAGGGTACGCAGTATTTT,NA,TRBJ2-3,NA,TRBV29-1
CASSYRGKRSPLHF,TGTGCCAGCAGTTACAGGGGAAAGCGTTCACCCCTCCACTTT,NA,TRBJ1-6,NA,TRBV6-5
CASRNDRGGNEKLFF,TGTGCCAGCAGGAATGACAGGGGGGGAAATGAAAAACTGTTTTTT,few,TRBJ1-4,TRBD1,TRBV6-1